This T cell receptor beta chain emerged from a study of tumor and adjacent non-tumor tissue in lung cancer. RNA was extracted from bulk tissue without any cell sorting. A word on this clonotype: One end of the junction is discordant with germline, which a read error may explain.

Three rounds of nested PCR, following a modified ARM-PCR protocol, produced the TCRbeta library. Each CDR3 protein is one row after TCRdb ran MiXCR on the multiplex PCR reads. The sample shows fewer than 130,000 distinct CDR3 sequences, 75% to 90% of them seen only once. The germline V gene has CDR1 MGHRA and CDR2 YSYEKL. The CDR3 extends over 16 amino acids. The sample consisted of lung tumor tissue. The clonotype comes from a man between 65 and 85 years old with non-small cell lung cancer. The gene calls are TRBV4-1 and TRBJ2-7; 11 bases match TRBD2. CDR3 in DNA: TGCACCAGCAGCCCGACACTAGCGGGAGAGGGAGACGAGCAGTACTTC. Amino acids: CTSSPTLAGEGDEQYF.